Shown below are 13 T cell receptor beta chains from a single sample sequenced in a study of shared clonotypes between healthy human individuals. Produced via immunoSEQ multiplex PCR; TCRdb's table is partial and in-frame only. This table holds more than 2,000,000 clones, 93% found once. Sequenced material: naive CD4+ T cells from PBMCs. Subset of the sample: CD45RA+ positively selected. The source of these receptors is a man younger than 30 in good health. Some clones in this sample may be carry-over from other donors' samples.

The V call is TRBV7-9, the J call TRBJ1-4; possible D gene TRBD1, 6 bases. This CDR3 spans 15 amino acids. In germline, CDR1 is SEHNR, CDR2 FQNEAQ (reference sequence). V was trimmed by 7 bases and J by 0 bases, leaving 12 bases between them. CDR3 coding DNA: TGTGCCAGCACCCTAAGGGGGGCAACTAATGAAAAACTGTTTTTT. Translating gives CASTLRGATNEKLFF.

This clone has only a few counts. The V call is TRBV30, the J call TRBJ1-4; no definite D call. The V end was cut by 2 bases, the J end by 8 bases, with 9 bases between. CDR3 length equals 12 residues. Germline V gene lookup returns CDR1 GTSNPN and CDR2 SVGIG (reference sequence). CDR3 residues: CAWSSGSEKLFF. For the CDR3, the DNA is TGTGCCTGGAGTTCAGGCAGCGAAAAACTGTTTTTT. The variable domain in full, with the rest retrieved from reference TRBV30 and TRBJ1-4, is SQTIHQWPATLVQPVGSPLSLECTVEGTSNPNLYWYRQAAGRGLQLLFYSVGIGQISSEVPQNLSASRPQDRQFILSSKKLLLSDSGFYLCAWSSGSEKLFFGSGTQLSVL.

This chain links TRBV4-3 with TRBJ2-5, with 8 bases identical to TRBD2. The junction had 14 bases not matched to a gene; V was cut back by 0 bases and J by 2 bases. The length of the CDR3 is 19 residues. Germline CDR1 and CDR2: LGHNA and YSLEER. CDR3 loop: CASSQDFGTGGRFQETQYF. As DNA, the CDR3 is TGCGCCAGCAGCCAAGATTTTGGGACGGGGGGGAGGTTTCAAGAGACCCAGTACTTC.

The chain has TRBV28 and TRBJ2-7, with 9 bases fitting TRBD1. J lost 5 bases, V lost 7 bases, and 12 bases had no gene match. The germline CDR1 and CDR2 sequences are MDHEN and SYDVKM. This CDR3 spans 15 amino acids. Written as DNA, the CDR3 is TGTGCCAGCACCATGCGTGGACAGGGGAAAAACGAGCAGTACTTC. Translated, it gives CASTMRGQGKNEQYF. Full variable domain (missing parts from reference TRBV28 and TRBJ2-7): DVKVTQSSRYLVKRTGEKVFLECVQDMDHENMFWYRQDPGLGLRLIYFSYDVKMKEKGDIPEGYSVSREKKERFSLILESASTNQTSMYLCASTMRGQGKNEQYFGPGTRLTVT.

V and J are TRBV4-1 and TRBJ2-2; D possibly uses TRBD1 or TRBD2 (5 bases each). This CDR3 comprises 16 residues. Per the germline V gene, CDR1 is MGHRA and CDR2 is YSYEKL. The V and J ends lost 1 base and 4 bases respectively, with 13 bases between them. CDR3 DNA sequence: TGCGCCAGCAGCCAAGGTGGGACCCCGGGCACCGGGGAGCTGTTTTTT. Amino acid sequence: CASSQGGTPGTGELFF.

The chain uses TRBV2 and TRBJ1-5; possibly TRBD1 for D (5 bases). From germline, CDR1 is SNHLY and CDR2 FYNNEI. CDR3 size: 15 residues. V lost 6 bases, J lost 4 bases, and 16 bases lay in between. The CDR3 sequence: CASSGAGKGNQPQHF. The CDR3 DNA follows: TGTGCCAGCAGCGGGGCAGGGAAGGGGAATCAGCCCCAGCATTTT.

The rearrangement links TRBV27 to TRBJ2-7; D is unresolved. V was pared by 3 bases and J by 5 bases, with 14 bases between. This CDR3 has 14 amino acids. Per the germline V gene, CDR1 is MNHEY and CDR2 is SMNVEV (reference sequence). The CDR3 spells CASSFGVYRNEQYF. The CDR3 bases are TGTGCCAGCAGTTTTGGGGTGTATCGGAACGAGCAGTACTTC.

This clone was seen only a few times. This chain joins TRBV9 and TRBJ1-1, with 7 positions matching TRBD1. The CDR3 totals 15 residues. Germline values: CDR1 SGDLS, CDR2 YYNGEE. V shed 3 bases, J shed 1 base, and the junction held 6 bases outside the gene matches. The CDR3 bases are TGTGCCAGCAGCGCTGACAGGGATGCGAACACTGAAGCTTTCTTT. This sequence encodes CASSADRDANTEAFF. Looking up the rest from reference TRBV9 and TRBJ1-1 gives the full variable domain: DSGVTQTPKHLITATGQRVTLRCSPRSGDLSVYWYQQSLDQGLQFLIQYYNGEERAKGNILERFSAQQFPDLHSELNLSSLELGDSALYFCASSADRDANTEAFFGQGTRLTVV.

The CDR3, as DNA: TGTGCCAGTTCGAGCGGGAGTGGACGGGCCGGGGAGCTGTTTTTT. This translates into CASSSGSGRAGELFF. This chain connects TRBV19 to TRBJ2-2; TRBD2 aligns across 8 bases. From germline, CDR1 is LNHDA and CDR2 SQIVND (reference sequence). The CDR3 runs to 15 residues. J lost 6 bases, V lost 8 bases, and 11 bases had no gene match.

The chain has TRBV7-8 and TRBJ1-5, with D possibly TRBD1 on 5 matching bases. Trimming took 2 bases from V and 1 from J, leaving 12 bases between them. The CDR3 has 16 amino acids. CDR1 and CDR2 from the germline V gene are SGHVS and FQNEAQ. The CDR3 DNA reads as TGTGCCAGCAGCTTAACGGGGCAGGGCAGCAATCAGCCCCAGCATTTT. Amino acid sequence: CASSLTGQGSNQPQHF.

Note on this clone: Relative to the germline gene, one junction end is altered; a read error may explain this. V is TRBV28 and J is TRBJ2-1, with D perhaps assigned TRBD1 or TRBD2 (7 bases each). CDR1 is MDHEN and CDR2 is SYDVKM in the germline V gene. The CDR3 is 13 amino acids. The DNA of the CDR3 is TGTGCCAGCAGGCTTCGACAGGGCGGGACTAATCTCTTC. Amino acids: CASRLRQGGTNLF.

This clone was counted once. This chain joins TRBV5-4 and TRBJ2-1; TRBD2 aligns across 8 bases. CDR3 length: 15 residues. Looked up from germline, CDR1 is SGHNT and CDR2 is YYREEE (reference sequence). Trimming at V came to 5 bases and at J to 9 bases, leaving 13 bases not matched to a gene. The CDR3 is CASRGGTSRETEQFF. In DNA, the CDR3 is TGTGCCAGCAGAGGAGGGACTAGTAGAGAGACTGAGCAGTTCTTC.

The chain joins TRBV4-3 to TRBJ1-2, with no clear D. V was shortened by 2 bases and J by 3 bases, with 13 bases between the two germline ends. The germline V gene encodes CDR1 LGHNA and CDR2 YSLEER. This CDR3 is built from 15 residues. The CDR3 protein is CASSQTYRGHYGYTF. The DNA of the CDR3 is TGCGCCAGCAGCCAAACCTACAGAGGGCACTATGGCTACACCTTC.